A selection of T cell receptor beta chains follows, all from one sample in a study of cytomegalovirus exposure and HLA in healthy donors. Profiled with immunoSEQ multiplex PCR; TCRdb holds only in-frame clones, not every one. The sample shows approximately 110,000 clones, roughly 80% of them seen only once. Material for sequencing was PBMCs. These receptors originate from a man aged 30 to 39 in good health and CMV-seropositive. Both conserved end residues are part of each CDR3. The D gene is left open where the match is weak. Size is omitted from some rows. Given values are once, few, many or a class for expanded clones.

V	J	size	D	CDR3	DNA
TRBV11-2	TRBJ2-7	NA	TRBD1	CASSLVGQETYEQYF	TGTGCCAGCAGCTTAGTGGGACAGGAGACCTACGAGCAGTACTTC
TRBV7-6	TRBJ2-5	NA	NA	CASSRVKETQYF	TGTGCCAGCAGCCGGGTCAAAGAGACCCAGTACTTC
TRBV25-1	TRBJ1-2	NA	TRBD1	CASSDLGGGLSGYTF	TGTGCCAGCAGTGACTTAGGAGGGGGCCTGAGTGGCTACACCTTC
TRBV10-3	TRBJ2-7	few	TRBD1	CAISSDRGGEQYF	TGTGCCATCTCTTCGGACAGGGGCGGCGAGCAGTACTTC
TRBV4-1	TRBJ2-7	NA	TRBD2	CASSQVRSSGTLEQYF	TGCGCCAGCAGCCAAGTAAGGTCTAGCGGGACCCTAGAGCAGTACTTC
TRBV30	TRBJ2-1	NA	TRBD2	CAWNPSGGLYNEQFF	TGTGCCTGGAACCCTAGCGGGGGGCTCTACAATGAGCAGTTCTTC
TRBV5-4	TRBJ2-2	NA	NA	CASSIPTGTGELFF	TGTGCCAGCAGCATACCTACAGGGACCGGGGAGCTGTTTTTT
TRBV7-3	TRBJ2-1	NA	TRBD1	CASSLTGGEQFF	TGTGCCAGCAGCCTGACAGGGGGAGAGCAGTTCTTC
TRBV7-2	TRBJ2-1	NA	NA	CASSPYNEQFF	TGTGCCAGCAGCCCTTACAATGAGCAGTTCTTC
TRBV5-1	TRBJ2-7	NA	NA	CASRSRGVSAEQYF	TGCGCCAGTCGGTCCAGGGGGGTCTCGGCCGAGCAGTACTTC
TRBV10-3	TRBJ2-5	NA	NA	CAIGPQEETQYF	TGTGCCATCGGCCCACAGGAGGAGACCCAGTACTTC
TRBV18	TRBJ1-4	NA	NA	CASSQYLQGSSEKLFF	TGTGCCAGCTCACAATACTTACAGGGATCGTCTGAAAAACTGTTTTTT
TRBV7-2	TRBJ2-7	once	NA	CASSLWSRGASYEQYF	TGTGCCAGCAGCTTATGGTCCAGGGGGGCCTCCTACGAGCAGTACTTC
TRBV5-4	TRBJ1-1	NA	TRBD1	CASSLGTGGLGTEAFF	TGTGCCAGCAGCCTTGGTACAGGGGGTCTCGGCACTGAAGCTTTCTTT
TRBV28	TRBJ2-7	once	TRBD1	CASSFGTGGDEQYF	TGTGCCAGCAGTTTTGGGACAGGGGGCGACGAGCAGTACTTC
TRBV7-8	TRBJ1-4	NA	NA	CASSLGVGLFF	TGTGCCAGCAGCTTGGGAGTCGGACTGTTTTTT
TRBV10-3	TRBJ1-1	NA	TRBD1	CAISESGGQGAEAFF	TGTGCCATCAGTGAGTCGGGGGGCCAGGGGGCCGAAGCTTTCTTT
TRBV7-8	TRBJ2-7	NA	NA	CASSPPAGRPYEQYF	TGTGCCAGCAGCCCACCGGCGGGGCGCCCCTACGAGCAGTACTTC
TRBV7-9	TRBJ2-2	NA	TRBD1	CASSQGQGSHTGELFF	TGTGCCAGCAGCCAGGGACAGGGAAGCCACACCGGGGAGCTGTTTTTT
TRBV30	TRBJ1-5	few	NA	CAWDSGGGQPQHF	TGTGCGTGGGACTCCGGGGGGGGACAGCCCCAGCATTTT
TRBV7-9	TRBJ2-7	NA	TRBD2	CASSPRGGGAHEQYF	TGTGCCAGCAGCCCACGAGGCGGGGGGGCCCACGAGCAGTACTTC
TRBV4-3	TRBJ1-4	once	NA	CASSQDFTGLGEKLFF	TGCGCCAGCAGCCAAGATTTTACAGGGTTGGGTGAAAAACTGTTTTTT
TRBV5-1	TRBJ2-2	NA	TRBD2	CASSLGRTSGFNTGELFF	TGCGCCAGCAGCTTGGGCCGGACTAGCGGGTTTAACACCGGGGAGCTGTTTTTT
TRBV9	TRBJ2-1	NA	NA	CASSPGGDRTREQFF	TGTGCCAGCAGCCCCGGCGGGGACCGCACCAGAGAGCAGTTCTTC
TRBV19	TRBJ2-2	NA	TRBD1	CASSPTGAKRELFF	TGTGCCAGTAGTCCCACAGGGGCGAAAAGGGAGCTGTTTTTT
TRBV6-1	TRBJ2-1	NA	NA	CASSEAFRNEQFF	TGTGCCAGCAGTGAAGCCTTTCGGAATGAGCAGTTCTTC
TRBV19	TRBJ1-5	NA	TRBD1	CASAGGSQPQHF	TGTGCCAGTGCAGGGGGATCTCAGCCCCAGCATTTT
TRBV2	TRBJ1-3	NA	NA	CASRTEALNSGNTIYF	TGTGCCAGCAGGACAGAAGCGCTGAACTCTGGAAACACCATATATTTT
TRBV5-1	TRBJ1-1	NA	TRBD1	CASSRGTGGMNTEAFF	TGCGCCAGCAGCCGGGGGACAGGGGGCATGAACACTGAAGCTTTCTTT
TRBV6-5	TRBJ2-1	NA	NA	CASSYSGGRQFF	TGTGCCAGCAGTTACTCCGGGGGTCGGCAGTTCTTC
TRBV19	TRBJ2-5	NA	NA	CASSMLTFETQYF	TGTGCCAGTAGTATGCTGACATTTGAGACCCAGTACTTC
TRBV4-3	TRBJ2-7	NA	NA	CASSQQQGDYEQYF	TGCGCCAGCAGCCAGCAACAGGGAGACTACGAGCAGTACTTC
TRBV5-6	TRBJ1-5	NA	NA	CASSSLNQPQHF	TGTGCCAGCAGCTCTTTAAATCAGCCCCAGCATTTT
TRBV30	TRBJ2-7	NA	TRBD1	CAWRGQGGSYEQYF	TGTGCCTGGAGAGGACAGGGAGGCTCCTACGAGCAGTACTTC
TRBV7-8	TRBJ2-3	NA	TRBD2	CASSSPGLATGGKQYF	TGTGCCAGCAGCTCTCCTGGACTAGCGACGGGGGGGAAGCAGTATTTT
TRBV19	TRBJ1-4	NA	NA	CATSAIHRGNEKLFF	TGTGCCACCTCGGCCATCCATCGAGGAAATGAAAAACTGTTTTTT
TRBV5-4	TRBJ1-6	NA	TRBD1	CASSPYRGPPLHF	TGTGCCAGCAGCCCATACAGGGGACCACCCCTCCACTTT